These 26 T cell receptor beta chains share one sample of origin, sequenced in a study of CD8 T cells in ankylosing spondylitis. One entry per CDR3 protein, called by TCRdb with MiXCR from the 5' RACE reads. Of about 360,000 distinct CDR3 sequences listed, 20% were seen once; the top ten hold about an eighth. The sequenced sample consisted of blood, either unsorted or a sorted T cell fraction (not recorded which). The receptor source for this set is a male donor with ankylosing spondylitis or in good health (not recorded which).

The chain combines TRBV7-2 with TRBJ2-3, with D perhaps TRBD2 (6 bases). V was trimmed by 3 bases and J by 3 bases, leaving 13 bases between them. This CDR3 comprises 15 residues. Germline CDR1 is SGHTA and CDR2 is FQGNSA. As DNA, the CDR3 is TGTGCCAGCAGCTTCCGGGGGTGGAGGACAGATACGCAGTATTTT. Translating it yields CASSFRGWRTDTQYF.

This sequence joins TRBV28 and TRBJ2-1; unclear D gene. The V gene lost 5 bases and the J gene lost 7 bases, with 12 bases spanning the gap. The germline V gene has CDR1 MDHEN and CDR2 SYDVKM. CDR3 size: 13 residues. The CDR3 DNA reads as TGTGCCAGCAGTCCCACTCTTAGTAATGAGCAGTTCTTC. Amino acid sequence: CASSPTLSNEQFF.

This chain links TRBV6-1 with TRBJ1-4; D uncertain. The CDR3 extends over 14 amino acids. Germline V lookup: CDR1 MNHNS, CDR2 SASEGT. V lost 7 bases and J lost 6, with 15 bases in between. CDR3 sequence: CASNPAVDDEKLFF. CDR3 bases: TGTGCCAGCAACCCCGCGGTGGATGATGAAAAACTGTTTTTT.

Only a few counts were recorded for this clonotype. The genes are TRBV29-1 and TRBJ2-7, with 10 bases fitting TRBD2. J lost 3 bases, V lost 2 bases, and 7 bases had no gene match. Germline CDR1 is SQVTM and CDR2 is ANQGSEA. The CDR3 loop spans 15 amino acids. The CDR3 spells CSVEIAGGQLYEQYF. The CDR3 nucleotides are TGCAGCGTTGAAATAGCGGGGGGCCAACTCTACGAGCAGTACTTC.

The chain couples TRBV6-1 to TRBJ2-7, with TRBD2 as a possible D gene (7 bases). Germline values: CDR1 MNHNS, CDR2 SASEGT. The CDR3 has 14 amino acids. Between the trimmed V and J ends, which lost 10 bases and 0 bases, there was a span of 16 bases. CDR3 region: CATWRGGNSYEQYF. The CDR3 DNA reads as TGTGCCACCTGGAGGGGGGGCAACTCCTACGAGCAGTACTTC.

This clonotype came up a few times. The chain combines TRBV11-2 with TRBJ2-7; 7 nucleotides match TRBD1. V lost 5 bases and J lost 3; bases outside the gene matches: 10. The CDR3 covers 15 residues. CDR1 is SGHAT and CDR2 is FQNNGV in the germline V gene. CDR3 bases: TGTGCCAGCAGCATCTACAGGGGACGGGACTACGAGCAGTACTTC. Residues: CASSIYRGRDYEQYF.

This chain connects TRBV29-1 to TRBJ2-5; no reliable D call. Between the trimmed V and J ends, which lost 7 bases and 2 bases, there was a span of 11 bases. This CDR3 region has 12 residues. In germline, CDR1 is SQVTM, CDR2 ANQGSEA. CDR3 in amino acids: CSAPTEQETQYF. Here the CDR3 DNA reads TGCAGCGCCCCGACCGAACAAGAGACCCAGTACTTC.

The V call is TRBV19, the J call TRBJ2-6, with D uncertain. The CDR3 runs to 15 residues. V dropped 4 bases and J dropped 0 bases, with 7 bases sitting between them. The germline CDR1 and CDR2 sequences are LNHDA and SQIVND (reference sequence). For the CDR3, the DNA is TGTGCCAGTAGTAGGGCCAGCTCTGGGGCCAACGTCCTGACTTTC. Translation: CASSRASSGANVLTF.

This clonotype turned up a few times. Here the CDR3 DNA reads TGCAGTGCTAGGGGGGCAATGGGCCCGGGAGGCGAGCAGTACTTC. Amino acids: CSARGAMGPGGEQYF. The genes are TRBV20-1 and TRBJ2-7; perhaps TRBD2 as D (7 bases). Trimming removed 3 bases at V and 6 bases at J, with 21 bases between. This CDR3 spans 15 amino acids. Germline V gene lookup returns CDR1 DFQATT and CDR2 SNEGSKA (reference sequence).

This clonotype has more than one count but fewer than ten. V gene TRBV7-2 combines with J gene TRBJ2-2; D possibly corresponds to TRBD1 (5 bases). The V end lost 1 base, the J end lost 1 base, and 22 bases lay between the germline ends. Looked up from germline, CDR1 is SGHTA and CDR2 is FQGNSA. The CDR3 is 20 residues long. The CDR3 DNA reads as TGTGCCAGCAGCTTAGGGCCCCCAGGGCACCGCGGCGGGAACACCGGGGAGCTGTTTTTT. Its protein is CASSLGPPGHRGGNTGELFF.

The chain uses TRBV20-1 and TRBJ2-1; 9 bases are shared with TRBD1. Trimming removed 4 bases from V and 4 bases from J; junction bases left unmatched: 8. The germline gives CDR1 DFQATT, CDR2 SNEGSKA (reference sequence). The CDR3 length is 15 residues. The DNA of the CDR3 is TGCAGTGCTACACGACCGGGACAGGGTTACAATGAGCAGTTCTTC. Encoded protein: CSATRPGQGYNEQFF.

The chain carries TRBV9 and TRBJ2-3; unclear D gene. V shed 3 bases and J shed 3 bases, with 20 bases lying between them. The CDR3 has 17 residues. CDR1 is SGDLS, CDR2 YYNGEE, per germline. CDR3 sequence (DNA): TGTGCCAGCAGCGCGGATCCTACCCCCGGGTCAACAGATACGCAGTATTTT. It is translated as CASSADPTPGSTDTQYF. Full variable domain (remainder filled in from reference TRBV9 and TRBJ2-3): DSGVTQTPKHLITATGQRVTLRCSPRSGDLSVYWYQQSLDQGLQFLIQYYNGEERAKGNILERFSAQQFPDLHSELNLSSLELGDSALYFCASSADPTPGSTDTQYFGPGTRLTVL.

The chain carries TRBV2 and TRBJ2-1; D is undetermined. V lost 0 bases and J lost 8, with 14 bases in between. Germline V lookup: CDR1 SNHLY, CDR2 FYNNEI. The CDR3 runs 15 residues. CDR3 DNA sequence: TGTGCCAGCAGTGAAGCGGGTGGCAGGCAGTATGAGCAGTTCTTC. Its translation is CASSEAGGRQYEQFF.

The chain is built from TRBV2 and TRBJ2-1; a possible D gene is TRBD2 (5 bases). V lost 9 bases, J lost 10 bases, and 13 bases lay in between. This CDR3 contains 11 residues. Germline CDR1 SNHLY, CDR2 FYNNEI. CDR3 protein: CARLGAQEQFF. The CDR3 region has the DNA TGTGCCAGATTGGGAGCACAGGAGCAGTTCTTC.

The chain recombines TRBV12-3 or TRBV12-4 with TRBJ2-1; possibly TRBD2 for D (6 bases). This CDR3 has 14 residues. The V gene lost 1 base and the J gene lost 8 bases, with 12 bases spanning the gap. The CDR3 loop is CASSLDLGGYEQFF. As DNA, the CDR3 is TGTGCCAGCAGTTTAGATTTGGGGGGATATGAGCAGTTCTTC.

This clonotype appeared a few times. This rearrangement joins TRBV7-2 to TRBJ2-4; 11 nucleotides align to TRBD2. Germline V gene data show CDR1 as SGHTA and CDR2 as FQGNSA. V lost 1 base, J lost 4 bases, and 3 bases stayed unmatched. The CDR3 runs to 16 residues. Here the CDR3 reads CASSLGSGGEKNIQYF. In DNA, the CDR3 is TGTGCCAGCAGCTTAGGTAGCGGGGGGGAAAAAAACATTCAGTACTTC.

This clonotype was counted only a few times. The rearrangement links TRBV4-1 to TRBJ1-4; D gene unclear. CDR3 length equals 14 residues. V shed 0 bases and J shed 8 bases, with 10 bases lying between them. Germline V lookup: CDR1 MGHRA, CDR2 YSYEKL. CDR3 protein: CASSQDLGWEKLFF. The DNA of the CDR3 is TGCGCCAGCAGCCAAGATTTAGGTTGGGAAAAACTGTTTTTT.

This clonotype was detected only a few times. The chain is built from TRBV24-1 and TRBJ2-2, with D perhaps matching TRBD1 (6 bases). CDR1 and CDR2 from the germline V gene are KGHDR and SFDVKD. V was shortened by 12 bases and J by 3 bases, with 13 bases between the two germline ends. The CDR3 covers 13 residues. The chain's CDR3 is CAALQGDTGELFF. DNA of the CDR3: TGTGCCGCCCTACAGGGCGACACCGGGGAGCTGTTTTTT.

This CDR3 is CASSLMAGGPPETQYF. In DNA form, the CDR3 reads TGTGCCAGCAGCTTAATGGCGGGGGGCCCGCCGGAGACCCAGTACTTC. The chain joins TRBV7-3 to TRBJ2-5; 8 bases align to TRBD2. The CDR3 consists of 16 residues. Germline assignment: CDR1 SGHTA and CDR2 FQGTGA. With 1 base clipped from V and 5 bases from J, the junction kept 9 bases outside the gene matches.

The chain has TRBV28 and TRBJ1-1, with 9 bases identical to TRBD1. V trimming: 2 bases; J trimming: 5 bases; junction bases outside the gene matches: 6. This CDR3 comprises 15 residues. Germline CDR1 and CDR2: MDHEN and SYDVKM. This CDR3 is CASSLTQGALTEAFF. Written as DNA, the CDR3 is TGTGCCAGCAGTTTAACACAGGGGGCTTTGACTGAAGCTTTCTTT.

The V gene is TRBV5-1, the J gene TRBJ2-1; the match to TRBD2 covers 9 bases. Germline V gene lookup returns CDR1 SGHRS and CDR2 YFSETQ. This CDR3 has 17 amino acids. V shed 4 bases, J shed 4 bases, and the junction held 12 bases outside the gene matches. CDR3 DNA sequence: TGCGCCAGCAGCCAGATGCCGGGACTAGCTTTGTACAATGAGCAGTTCTTC. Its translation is CASSQMPGLALYNEQFF.

In nucleotides, the CDR3 is TGTGCCACCAGTGACCCGGGCCTCGAGACCACCGGGGAGCTGTTTTTT. Translated: CATSDPGLETTGELFF. The chain uses TRBV24-1 and TRBJ2-2, with D unresolved. The V end lost 4 bases, the J end lost 4 bases, and 15 bases lay between the germline ends. Per germline, CDR1 KGHDR and CDR2 SFDVKD. The CDR3 contains 16 residues.

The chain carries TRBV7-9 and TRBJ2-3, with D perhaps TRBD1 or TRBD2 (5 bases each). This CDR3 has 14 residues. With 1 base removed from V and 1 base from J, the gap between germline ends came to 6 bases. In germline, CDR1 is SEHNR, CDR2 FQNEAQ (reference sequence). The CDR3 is CASSLGDGTDTQYF. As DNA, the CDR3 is TGTGCCAGCAGCTTAGGGGACGGCACAGATACGCAGTATTTT. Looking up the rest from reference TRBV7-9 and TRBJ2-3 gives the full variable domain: DTGVSQNPRHKITKRGQNVTFRCDPISEHNRLYWYRQTLGQGPEFLTYFQNEAQLEKSRLLSDRFSAERPKGSFSTLEIQRTEQGDSAMYLCASSLGDGTDTQYFGPGTRLTVL.

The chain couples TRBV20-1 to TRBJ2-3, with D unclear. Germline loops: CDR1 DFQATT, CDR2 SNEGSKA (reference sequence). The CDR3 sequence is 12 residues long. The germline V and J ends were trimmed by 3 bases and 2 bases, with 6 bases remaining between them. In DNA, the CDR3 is TGCAGTGCTAGGGCAGCCACAGATACGCAGTATTTT. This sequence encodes CSARAATDTQYF.

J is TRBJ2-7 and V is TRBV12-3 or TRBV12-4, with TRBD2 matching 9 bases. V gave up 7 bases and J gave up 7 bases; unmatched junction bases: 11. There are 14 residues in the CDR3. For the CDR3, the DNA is TGTGCCAGCACCCCCAGCGGGGGGTCAGAAGAGCAGTACTTC. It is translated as CASTPSGGSEEQYF.

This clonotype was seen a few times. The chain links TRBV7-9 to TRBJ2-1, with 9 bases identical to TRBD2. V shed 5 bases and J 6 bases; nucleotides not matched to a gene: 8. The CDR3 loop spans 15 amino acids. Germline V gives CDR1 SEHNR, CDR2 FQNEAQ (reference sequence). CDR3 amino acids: CASSARGTSLNEQFF. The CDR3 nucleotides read TGTGCCAGCAGCGCCCGTGGGACTAGCCTCAATGAGCAGTTCTTC. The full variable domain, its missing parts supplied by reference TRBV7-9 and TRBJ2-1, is DTGVSQNPRHKITKRGQNVTFRCDPISEHNRLYWYRQTLGQGPEFLTYFQNEAQLEKSRLLSDRFSAERPKGSFSTLEIQRTEQGDSAMYLCASSARGTSLNEQFFGPGTRLTVL.